The rows below give T cell receptor beta chains drawn from one sample of a study of blood T cell repertoires in COVID-19. The repertoire was sequenced with immunoSEQ multiplex PCR; TCRdb's copy has only in-frame clones and lacks some. The sample holds roughly 150,000 clones, approximately 83% seen once. The specimen was PBMCs or T cells enriched from blood (not recorded which). The receptors were gathered from a man between 65 and 85 years old who had been exposed to COVID-19. CDR3s include the opening cysteine and the closing phenylalanine or tryptophan. A D gene is named only where the DNA matches it firmly. Clone sizes are given selectively: once, few, many, or a class where the clone is expanded.

>TRBV27|NA|NA|TRBJ2-7
TGTGCCAGCAGTCTATCCCCCCCCTTGCAGTACTTC
CASSLSPPLQYF
>TRBV28|NA|TRBD1|TRBJ2-5
TGTGCCAGCAGTCCCAGTAGGACAGGGGGGGAGACCCAGTACTTC
CASSPSRTGGETQYF
>TRBV24-1|NA|NA|TRBJ2-3
TGTGCCACCAGTCTCGGCGGGAACACAGATACGCAGTATTTT
CATSLGGNTDTQYF
>TRBV5-1|NA|NA|TRBJ2-2
TGCGCCAGCAGCTTGGCCCCCGCAGCGAACACCGGGGAGCTGTTTTTT
CASSLAPAANTGELFF
>TRBV29-1|once|TRBD1|TRBJ1-1
TGCAGCGTGGTTTGGGGACAGAAGAACACTGAAGCTTTCTTT
CSVVWGQKNTEAFF
>TRBV6-5|NA|TRBD1|TRBJ1-1
TGTGCCAGCAGGTATCACAGGGGAGTGAACACTGAAGCTTTCTTT
CASRYHRGVNTEAFF
>TRBV18|NA|TRBD1|TRBJ1-6
TGTGCCAGCTCACCACTATCGGGACAGGATAATTCACCCCTCCACTTT
CASSPLSGQDNSPLHF
>TRBV11-2|NA|TRBD1|TRBJ2-1
TGTGCCAGCAGCTTACCCATTAAACAGGGGCGGCAGTTCTTC
CASSLPIKQGRQFF
>TRBV7-9|NA|TRBD1|TRBJ1-2
TGTGCCAGCAGCCGTCAACGGGACAGTGACACCTTC
CASSRQRDSDTF
>TRBV4-3|NA|NA|TRBJ2-2
TGCGCCAGCAGCCAAGATATTTTAAGACAAAACACCGGGGAGCTGTTTTTT
CASSQDILRQNTGELFF
>TRBV21-1|NA|NA|TRBJ2-1
TGTGCCAGCAGCAACGGAGAGACGAAACACAATGAGCAGTTCTTC
CASSNGETKHNEQFF
>TRBV5-1|NA|NA|TRBJ2-1
TGCGCCAGCAGCCCCGCCAGGGCGCTATCTGGGGGGAATGAGCAGTTCTTC
CASSPARALSGGNEQFF
>TRBV27|NA|NA|TRBJ1-1
TGTGCCAGCAGTTCACCCACGGAGGGACGTAGGGAAGCTTTCTTT
CASSSPTEGRREAFF
>TRBV27|NA|NA|TRBJ2-2
TGTGCCAGCGCCCGACTAGCGAACACCGGGGAGCTGTTTTTT
CASARLANTGELFF
>TRBV28|NA|NA|TRBJ2-2
TGTGCCACTTACAGGGGGGGGACCGGGGAGCTGTTTTTT
CATYRGGTGELFF
>TRBV19|many|NA|TRBJ1-5
TGTGCCAGTAGTAACTGGGCTGTCGCGCCCCAGCATTTT
CASSNWAVAPQHF
>TRBV9|NA|NA|TRBJ2-3
TGTGCCAGCAGCGCGGGGATCGGCCCAGATACGCAGTATTTT
CASSAGIGPDTQYF
>TRBV3-1/TRBV3-2|once|NA|TRBJ2-5
TGTGCCAGCAGCCAAACCACAGGGTACCAAGAGACCCAGTACTTC
CASSQTTGYQETQYF
>TRBV6-6|few|TRBD1|TRBJ2-1
TGTGCCAGCCAGGGGGCGAGTGAGGCCTACAATGAGCAGTTCTTC
CASQGASEAYNEQFF
>TRBV7-2|NA|TRBD2|TRBJ2-2
TGTGCCAGCAGCTCCGGGAAGGAGGGACTAGCCTTGAGGGGGGAGCTGTTTTTT
CASSSGKEGLALRGELFF
>TRBV28|NA|NA|TRBJ2-7
TGTGCCAGCAGTCTCGGGACACCTCCCTACGAGCAGTACTTC
CASSLGTPPYEQYF
>TRBV2|NA|TRBD1|TRBJ2-2
TGTGCCAGCAGTGAACAAGGACAGGGGGCGGGCGGGGAGCTGTTTTTT
CASSEQGQGAGGELFF
>TRBV6-2/TRBV6-3|NA|NA|TRBJ1-5
TGTGCCAGCAGTTACTCGGGGGGGGGAGGTCAGCCCCAGCATTTT
CASSYSGGGGQPQHF
>TRBV7-8|NA|TRBD1|TRBJ1-1
TGTGCCAGCAGCTTAGGGACAGGGGGATGGTCTACTGAAGCTTTCTTT
CASSLGTGGWSTEAFF
>TRBV30|NA|TRBD1|TRBJ1-2
TGTGCCATCCAGACAGGGGGCCGGGATGGCTACACCTTC
CAIQTGGRDGYTF
>TRBV2|NA|TRBD2|TRBJ2-2
TGTGCCAGCAGGGGCAGGGAGGGTTCCGGGGAGCTGTTTTTT
CASRGREGSGELFF
>TRBV10-3|NA|NA|TRBJ2-5
TGTGCCACCGAGGGAGAACACGGGACCCAGTACTTC
CATEGEHGTQYF
>TRBV19|NA|NA|TRBJ1-2
TGTGCCAGTAGTCTCACAGCCACCACTTTCTATGGCTACACCTTC
CASSLTATTFYGYTF
>TRBV28|NA|TRBD2|TRBJ2-7
TGTGCCAGCAGTCTTATAGCGGGAGGCTCCTACGAGCAGTACTTC
CASSLIAGGSYEQYF
>TRBV18|NA|NA|TRBJ1-2
TGTGCCAGCTCACTCACAGAGTCTCGCTATGGCTACACCTTC
CASSLTESRYGYTF
>TRBV24-1|NA|NA|TRBJ2-3
TGTGCCACCAGTGATTCGGACAGCTCGGGAGGAGATACGCAGTATTTT
CATSDSDSSGGDTQYF
>TRBV27|NA|TRBD2|TRBJ2-7
TGTGCCAGCAGTTCTCGGACGGGGGGTATGAACTCCTACGAGCAGTACTTC
CASSSRTGGMNSYEQYF
>TRBV6-5|NA|NA|TRBJ1-2
TGTGCCACGAGCAGGGGAGCTAACTATGGCTACACCTTC
CATSRGANYGYTF
>TRBV27|NA|TRBD1|TRBJ2-1
TGTGCCAGCAGTACCTGGACAGGCGACGCGTCAGGCAATGAGCAGTTCTTC
CASSTWTGDASGNEQFF
>TRBV7-2|NA|NA|TRBJ1-6
TGTGCCAGCAGCTTACAGGGGTCATCACCCCTCCACTTT
CASSLQGSSPLHF
>TRBV18|NA|NA|TRBJ2-1
TGTGCCAGCTCGCGAGACAATCCGGCTGAGCAGTTCTTC
CASSRDNPAEQFF
>TRBV6-6|NA|NA|TRBJ1-1
TGTGCCAGCAGTTACGGTGCCGGGACTGAAGCTTTCTTT
CASSYGAGTEAFF
>TRBV6-2/TRBV6-3|NA|NA|TRBJ2-1
TGTGCCAGCAGCCTTTTAGGGGTCCCCGTGCATGAGCAGTTCTTC
CASSLLGVPVHEQFF
>TRBV7-9|NA|TRBD1|TRBJ2-7
TGTGCCAGCAGGTGGGACAGCAACTTCTACGAGCAGTACTTC
CASRWDSNFYEQYF
>TRBV10-3|NA|NA|TRBJ2-7
TGTGCCATCAGTGAGAAGAGGGCGGCGGCCCCGTCCTACGAGCAGTACTTC
CAISEKRAAAPSYEQYF